Sequencing of this T cell receptor beta chain was carried out in a study of shared clonotypes between healthy human individuals. Study-wide context: Each donor contributed plates that comprised three CD4 naive, three CD4 memory, two CD8 naive and one CD8 memory.

Assay: immunoSEQ multiplex PCR; the TCRdb copy retains only in-frame clones and omits some. The repertoire holds about 2.4 million clones, with roughly 92% as singletons. This receptor was obtained from a man younger than 30 in good health. Sequences were obtained from naive CD4+ T cells sorted from blood. Indicated subset: CD45RA+ positively selected.

The CDR3, as DNA: TGTGCCAGCGGGGGCGGGGCTGGAAATTCACCCCTCCACTTT. Protein: CASGGGAGNSPLHF. The J gene is TRBJ1-6, the V gene TRBV7-3; possibly TRBD1 for D (6 bases). This CDR3 is built from 14 residues. Per the germline V gene, CDR1 is SGHTA and CDR2 is FQGTGA. The V gene lost 8 bases and the J gene lost 7 bases, with 15 bases spanning the gap.